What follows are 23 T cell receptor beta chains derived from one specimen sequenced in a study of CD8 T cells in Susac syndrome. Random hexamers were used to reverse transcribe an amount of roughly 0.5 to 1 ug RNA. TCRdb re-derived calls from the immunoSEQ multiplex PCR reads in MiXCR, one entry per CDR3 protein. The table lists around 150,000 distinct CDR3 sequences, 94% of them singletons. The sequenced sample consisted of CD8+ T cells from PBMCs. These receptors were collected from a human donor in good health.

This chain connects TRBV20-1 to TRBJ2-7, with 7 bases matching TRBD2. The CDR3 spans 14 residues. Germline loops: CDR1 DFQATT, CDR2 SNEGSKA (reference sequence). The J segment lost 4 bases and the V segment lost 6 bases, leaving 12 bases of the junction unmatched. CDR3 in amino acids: CSAPSGLVLYEQYF. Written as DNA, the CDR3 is TGCAGTGCCCCCTCCGGACTAGTTCTTTACGAGCAGTACTTC.

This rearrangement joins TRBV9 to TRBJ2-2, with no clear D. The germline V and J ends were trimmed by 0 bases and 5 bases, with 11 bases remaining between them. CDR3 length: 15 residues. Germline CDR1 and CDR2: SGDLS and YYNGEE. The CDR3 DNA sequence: TGTGCCAGCAGCGTAGGATACTTAGGGACCGGGGAGCTGTTTTTT. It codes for CASSVGYLGTGELFF.

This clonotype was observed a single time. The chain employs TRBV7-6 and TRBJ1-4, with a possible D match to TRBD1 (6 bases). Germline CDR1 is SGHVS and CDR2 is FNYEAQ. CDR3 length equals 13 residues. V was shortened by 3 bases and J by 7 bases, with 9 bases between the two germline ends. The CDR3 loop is CASSLFRGEKLFF. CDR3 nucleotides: TGTGCCAGCAGCTTGTTCAGGGGTGAAAAACTGTTTTTT.

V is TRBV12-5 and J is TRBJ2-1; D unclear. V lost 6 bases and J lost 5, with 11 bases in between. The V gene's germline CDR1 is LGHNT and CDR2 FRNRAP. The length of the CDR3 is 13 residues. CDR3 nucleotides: TGTGCTAGTGGCCCTGGGCCAAACAATGAGCAGTTCTTC. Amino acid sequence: CASGPGPNNEQFF.

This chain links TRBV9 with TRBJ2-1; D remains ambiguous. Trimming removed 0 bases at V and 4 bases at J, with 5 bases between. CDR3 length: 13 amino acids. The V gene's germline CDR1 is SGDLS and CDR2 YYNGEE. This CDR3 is CASSVDRYNEQFF. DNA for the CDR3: TGTGCCAGCAGCGTAGACCGATACAATGAGCAGTTCTTC.

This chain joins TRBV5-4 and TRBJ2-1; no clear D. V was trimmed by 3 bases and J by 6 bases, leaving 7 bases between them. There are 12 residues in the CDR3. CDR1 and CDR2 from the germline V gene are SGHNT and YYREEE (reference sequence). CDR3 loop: CASSYLSNEQFF. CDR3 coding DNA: TGTGCCAGCAGCTATCTCAGCAATGAGCAGTTCTTC.

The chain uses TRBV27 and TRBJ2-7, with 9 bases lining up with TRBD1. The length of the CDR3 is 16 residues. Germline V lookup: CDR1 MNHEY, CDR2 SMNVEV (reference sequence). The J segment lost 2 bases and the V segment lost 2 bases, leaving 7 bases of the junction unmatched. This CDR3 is CASSLRSGTGPYEQYF. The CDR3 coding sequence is TGTGCCAGCAGTTTACGTTCCGGGACAGGGCCCTACGAGCAGTACTTC.

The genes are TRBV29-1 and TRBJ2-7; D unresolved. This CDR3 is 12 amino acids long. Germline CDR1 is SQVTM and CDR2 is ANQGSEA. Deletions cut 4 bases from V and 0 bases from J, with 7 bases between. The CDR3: CSVVGNSYEQYF. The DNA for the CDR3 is TGCAGCGTTGTTGGGAACTCCTACGAGCAGTACTTC.

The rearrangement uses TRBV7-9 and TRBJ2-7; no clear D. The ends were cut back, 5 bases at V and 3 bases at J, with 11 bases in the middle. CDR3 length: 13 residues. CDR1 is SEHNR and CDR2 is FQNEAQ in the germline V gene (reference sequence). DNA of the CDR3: TGTGCCAGCAGCCCCTATTCGGTCTACGAGCAGTACTTC. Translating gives CASSPYSVYEQYF.

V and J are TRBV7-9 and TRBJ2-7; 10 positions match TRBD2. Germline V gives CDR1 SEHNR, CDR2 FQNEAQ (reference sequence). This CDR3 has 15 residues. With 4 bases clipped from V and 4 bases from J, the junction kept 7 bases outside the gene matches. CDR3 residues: CASSSTTSGWYEQYF. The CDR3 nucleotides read TGTGCCAGCAGCTCTACGACTAGCGGGTGGTACGAGCAGTACTTC. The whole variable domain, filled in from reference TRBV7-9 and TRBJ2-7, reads DTGVSQNPRHKITKRGQNVTFRCDPISEHNRLYWYRQTLGQGPEFLTYFQNEAQLEKSRLLSDRFSAERPKGSFSTLEIQRTEQGDSAMYLCASSSTTSGWYEQYFGPGTRLTVT.

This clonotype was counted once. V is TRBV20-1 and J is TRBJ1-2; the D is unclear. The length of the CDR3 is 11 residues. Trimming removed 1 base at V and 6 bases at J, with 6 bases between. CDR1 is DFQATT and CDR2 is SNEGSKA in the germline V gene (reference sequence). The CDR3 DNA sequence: TGCAGTGCTAGAGGGGATGATGGCTACACCTTC. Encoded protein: CSARGDDGYTF.

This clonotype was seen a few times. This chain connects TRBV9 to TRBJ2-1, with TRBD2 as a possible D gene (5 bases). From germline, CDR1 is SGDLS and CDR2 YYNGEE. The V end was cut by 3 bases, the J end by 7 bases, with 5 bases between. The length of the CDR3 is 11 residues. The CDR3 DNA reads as TGTGCCAGCAGCGGGAGGAATGAGCAGTTCTTC. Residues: CASSGRNEQFF.

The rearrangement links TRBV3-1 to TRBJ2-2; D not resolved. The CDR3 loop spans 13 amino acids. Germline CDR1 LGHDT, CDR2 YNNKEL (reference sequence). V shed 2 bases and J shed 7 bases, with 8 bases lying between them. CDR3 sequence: CASSQPMIGELFF. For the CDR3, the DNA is TGTGCCAGCAGCCAACCCATGATCGGGGAGCTGTTTTTT.

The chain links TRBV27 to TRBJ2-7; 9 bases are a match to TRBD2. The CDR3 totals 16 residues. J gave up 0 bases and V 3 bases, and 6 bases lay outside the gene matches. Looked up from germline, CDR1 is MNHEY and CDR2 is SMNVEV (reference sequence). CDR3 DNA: TGTGCCAGCAGTTTCACGACTAGCGGTAGCTCCTACGAGCAGTACTTC. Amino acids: CASSFTTSGSSYEQYF.

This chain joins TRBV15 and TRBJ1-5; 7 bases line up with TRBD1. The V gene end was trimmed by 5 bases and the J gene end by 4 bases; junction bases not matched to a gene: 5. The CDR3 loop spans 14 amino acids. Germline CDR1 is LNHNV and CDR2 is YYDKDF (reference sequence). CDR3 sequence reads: CATSDRVLNQPQHF. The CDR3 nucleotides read TGTGCCACCAGCGACAGGGTCTTGAATCAGCCCCAGCATTTT.

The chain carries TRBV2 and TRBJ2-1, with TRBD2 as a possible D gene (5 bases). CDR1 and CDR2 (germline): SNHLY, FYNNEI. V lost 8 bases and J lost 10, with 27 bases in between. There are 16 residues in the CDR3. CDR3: CASQNKWRQSPGEQFF. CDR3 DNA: TGTGCCAGCCAAAACAAGTGGCGCCAATCACCGGGGGAGCAGTTCTTC.

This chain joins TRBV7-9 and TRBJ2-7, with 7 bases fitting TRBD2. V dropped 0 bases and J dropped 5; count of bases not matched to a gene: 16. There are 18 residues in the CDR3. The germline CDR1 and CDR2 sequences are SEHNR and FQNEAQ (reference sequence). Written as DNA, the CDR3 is TGTGCCAGCAGCTTAGCGAAGCTAGCGGACCTTTCTACCGACGAGCAGTACTTC. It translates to CASSLAKLADLSTDEQYF.

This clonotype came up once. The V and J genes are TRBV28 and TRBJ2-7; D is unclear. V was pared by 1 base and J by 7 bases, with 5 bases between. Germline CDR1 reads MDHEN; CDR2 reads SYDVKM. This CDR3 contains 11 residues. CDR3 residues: CASSLSDEQYF. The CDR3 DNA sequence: TGTGCCAGCAGTTTATCGGATGAGCAGTACTTC. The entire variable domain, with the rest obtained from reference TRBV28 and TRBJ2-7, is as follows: DVKVTQSSRYLVKRTGEKVFLECVQDMDHENMFWYRQDPGLGLRLIYFSYDVKMKEKGDIPEGYSVSREKKERFSLILESASTNQTSMYLCASSLSDEQYFGPGTRLTVT.

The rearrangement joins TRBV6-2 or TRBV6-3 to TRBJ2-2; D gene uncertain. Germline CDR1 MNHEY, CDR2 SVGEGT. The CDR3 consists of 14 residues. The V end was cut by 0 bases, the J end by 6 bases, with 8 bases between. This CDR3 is CASSYSSGAGELFF. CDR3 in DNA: TGTGCCAGCAGTTACTCGAGTGGGGCCGGGGAGCTGTTTTTT.

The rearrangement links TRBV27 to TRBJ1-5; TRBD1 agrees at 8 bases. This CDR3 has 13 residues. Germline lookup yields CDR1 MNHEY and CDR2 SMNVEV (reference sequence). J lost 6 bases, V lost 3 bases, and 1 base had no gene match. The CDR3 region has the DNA TGTGCCAGCAGTTTCGGGACAGGTCAGCCCCAGCATTTT. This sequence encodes CASSFGTGQPQHF.

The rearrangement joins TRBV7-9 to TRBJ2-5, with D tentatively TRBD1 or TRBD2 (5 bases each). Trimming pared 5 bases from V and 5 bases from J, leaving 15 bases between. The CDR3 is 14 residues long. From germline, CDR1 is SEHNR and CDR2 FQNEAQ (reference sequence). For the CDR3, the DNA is TGTGCCAGCAGCCCCGAGGGGAAGCGGGAGACCCAGTACTTC. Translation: CASSPEGKRETQYF.

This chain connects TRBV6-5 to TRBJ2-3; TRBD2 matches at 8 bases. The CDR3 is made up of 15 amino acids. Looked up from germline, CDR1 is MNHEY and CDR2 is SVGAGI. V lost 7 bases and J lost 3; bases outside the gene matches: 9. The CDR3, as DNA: TGTGCCAGCAACAACCCGGGACTAGGGACAGATACGCAGTATTTT. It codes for CASNNPGLGTDTQYF.

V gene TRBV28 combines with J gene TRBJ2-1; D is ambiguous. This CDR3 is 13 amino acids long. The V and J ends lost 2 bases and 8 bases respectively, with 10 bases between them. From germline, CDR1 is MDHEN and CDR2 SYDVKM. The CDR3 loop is CASSLPPSHEQFF. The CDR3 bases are TGTGCCAGCAGTTTACCACCAAGCCATGAGCAGTTCTTC.